The present T cell receptor beta chain was sequenced within a study of cytomegalovirus exposure and HLA in healthy donors. This PCR relied on a set of 60 Vbeta primers and 13 Jbeta primers. Some clones are missing from TCRdb's copy, which holds only in-frame ones; the method was immunoSEQ multiplex PCR. The sample is made up of 70,000 to 80,000 clones, and the top ten hold roughly 2.6% of it. Germline V gene data show CDR1 as SGHKS and CDR2 as YYEKEE (reference sequence). This CDR3 comprises 14 residues. Trimming took off 0 bases at V and 1 base at J, with 7 bases between the two ends. Material: PBMCs. The sequence was obtained from a middle-aged man in good health and CMV-seronegative. The chain employs TRBV5-5 and TRBJ1-1, with D possibly TRBD1 on 5 matching bases. The CDR3 coding sequence is TGTGCCAGCAGCTTGGATCAGGGGAACACTGAAGCTTTCTTT. Its translation is CASSLDQGNTEAFF.